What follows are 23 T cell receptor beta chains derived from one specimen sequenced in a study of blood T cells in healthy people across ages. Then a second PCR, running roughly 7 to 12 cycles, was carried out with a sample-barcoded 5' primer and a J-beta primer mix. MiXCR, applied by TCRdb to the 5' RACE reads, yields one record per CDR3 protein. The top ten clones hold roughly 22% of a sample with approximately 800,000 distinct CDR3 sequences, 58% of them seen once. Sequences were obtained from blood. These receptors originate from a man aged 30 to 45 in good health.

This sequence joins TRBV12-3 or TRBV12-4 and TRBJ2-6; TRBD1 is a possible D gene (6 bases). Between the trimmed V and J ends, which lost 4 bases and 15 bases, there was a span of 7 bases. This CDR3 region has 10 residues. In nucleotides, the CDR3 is TGTGCCAGCAGTTACAGGGCCCTGACTTTC. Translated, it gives CASSYRALTF.

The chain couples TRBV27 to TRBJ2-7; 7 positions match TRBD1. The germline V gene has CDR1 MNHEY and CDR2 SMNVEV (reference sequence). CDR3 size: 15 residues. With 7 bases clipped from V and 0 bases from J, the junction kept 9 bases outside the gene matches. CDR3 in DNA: TGTGCCAGCACCTCGACAGGGATTGGCTCCTACGAGCAGTACTTC. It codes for CASTSTGIGSYEQYF.

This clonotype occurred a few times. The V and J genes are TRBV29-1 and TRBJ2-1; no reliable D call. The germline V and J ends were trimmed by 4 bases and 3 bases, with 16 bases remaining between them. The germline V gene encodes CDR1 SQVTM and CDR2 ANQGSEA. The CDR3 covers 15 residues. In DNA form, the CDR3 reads TGCAGCGTTGTACTGGGTCAGGTTGACTACAATGAGCAGTTCTTC. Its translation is CSVVLGQVDYNEQFF.

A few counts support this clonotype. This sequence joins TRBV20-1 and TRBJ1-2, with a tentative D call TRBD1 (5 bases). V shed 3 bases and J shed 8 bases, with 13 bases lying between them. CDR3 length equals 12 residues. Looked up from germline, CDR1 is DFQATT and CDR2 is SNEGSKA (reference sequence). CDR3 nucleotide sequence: TGCAGTGCTAGTCCAGGGTTTAGGGGCTACACCTTC. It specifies CSASPGFRGYTF.

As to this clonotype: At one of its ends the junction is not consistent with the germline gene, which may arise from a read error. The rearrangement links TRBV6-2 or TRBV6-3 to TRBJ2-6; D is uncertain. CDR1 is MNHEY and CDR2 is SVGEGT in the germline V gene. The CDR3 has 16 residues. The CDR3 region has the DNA TGTGCCGGCAGTTACTCGACCCACTCTGGGGCCAACGTCCTGACTTTC. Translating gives CAGSYSTHSGANVLTF.

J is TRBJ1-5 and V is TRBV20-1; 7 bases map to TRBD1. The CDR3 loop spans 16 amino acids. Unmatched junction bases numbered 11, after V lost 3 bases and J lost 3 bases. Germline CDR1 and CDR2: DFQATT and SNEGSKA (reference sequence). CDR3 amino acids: CSASPDRALHNQPQHF. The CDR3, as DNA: TGCAGTGCTAGCCCTGACAGGGCGCTTCACAATCAGCCCCAGCATTTT.

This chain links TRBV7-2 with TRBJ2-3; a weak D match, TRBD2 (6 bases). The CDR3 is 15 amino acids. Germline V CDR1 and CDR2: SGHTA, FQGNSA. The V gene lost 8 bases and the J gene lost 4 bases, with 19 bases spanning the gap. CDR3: CASGIGAGIADTQYF. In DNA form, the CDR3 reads TGTGCCAGCGGGATAGGGGCGGGGATCGCAGATACGCAGTATTTT.

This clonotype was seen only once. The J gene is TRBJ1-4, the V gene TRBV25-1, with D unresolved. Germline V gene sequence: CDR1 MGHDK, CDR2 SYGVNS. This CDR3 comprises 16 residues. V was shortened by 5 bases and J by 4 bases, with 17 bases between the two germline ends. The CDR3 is CASSSTAGIGNEKLFF. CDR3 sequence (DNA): TGTGCCAGCAGTTCTACCGCGGGGATCGGTAATGAAAAACTGTTTTTT. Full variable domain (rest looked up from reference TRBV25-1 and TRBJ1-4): EADIYQTPRYLVIGTGKKITLECSQTMGHDKMYWYQQDPGMELHLIHYSYGVNSTEKGDLSSESTVSRIRTEHFPLTLESARPSHTSQYLCASSSTAGIGNEKLFFGSGTQLSVL.

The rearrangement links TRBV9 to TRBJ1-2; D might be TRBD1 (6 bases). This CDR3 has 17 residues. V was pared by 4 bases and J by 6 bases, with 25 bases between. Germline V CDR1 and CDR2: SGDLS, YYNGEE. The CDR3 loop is CASSSEQGTPFVNGYTF. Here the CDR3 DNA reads TGTGCCAGCAGCTCCGAACAAGGGACACCCTTTGTTAATGGCTACACCTTC.

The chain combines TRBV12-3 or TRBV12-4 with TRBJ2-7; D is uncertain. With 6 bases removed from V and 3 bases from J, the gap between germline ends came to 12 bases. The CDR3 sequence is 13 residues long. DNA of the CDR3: TGTGCCAGCAGGCGTCCCAACAGCTACGAGCAGTACTTC. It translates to CASRRPNSYEQYF.

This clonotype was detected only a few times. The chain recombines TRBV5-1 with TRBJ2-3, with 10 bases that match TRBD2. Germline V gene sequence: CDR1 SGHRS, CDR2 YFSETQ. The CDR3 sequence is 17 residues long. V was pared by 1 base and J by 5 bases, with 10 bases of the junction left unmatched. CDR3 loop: CASSLSRAGGPQDTQYF. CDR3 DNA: TGCGCCAGCAGCTTGTCGCGAGCGGGAGGGCCCCAAGATACGCAGTATTTT. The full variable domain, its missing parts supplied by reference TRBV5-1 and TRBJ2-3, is KAGVTQTPRYLIKTRGQQVTLSCSPISGHRSVSWYQQTPGQGLQFLFEYFSETQRNKGNFPGRFSGRQFSNSRSEMNVSTLELGDSALYLCASSLSRAGGPQDTQYFGPGTRLTVL.

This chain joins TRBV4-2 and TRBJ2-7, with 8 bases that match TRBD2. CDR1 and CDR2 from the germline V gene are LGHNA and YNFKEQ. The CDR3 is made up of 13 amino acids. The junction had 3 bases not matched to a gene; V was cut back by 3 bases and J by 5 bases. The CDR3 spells CASSQILADEQYF. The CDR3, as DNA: TGTGCCAGCAGCCAGATACTAGCGGACGAGCAGTACTTC.

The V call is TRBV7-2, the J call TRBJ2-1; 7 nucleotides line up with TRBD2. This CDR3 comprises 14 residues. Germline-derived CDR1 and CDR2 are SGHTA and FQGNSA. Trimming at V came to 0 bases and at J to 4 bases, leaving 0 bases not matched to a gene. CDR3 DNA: TGTGCCAGCAGCTTAGCAGCGGGGTACAATGAGCAGTTCTTC. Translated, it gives CASSLAAGYNEQFF.

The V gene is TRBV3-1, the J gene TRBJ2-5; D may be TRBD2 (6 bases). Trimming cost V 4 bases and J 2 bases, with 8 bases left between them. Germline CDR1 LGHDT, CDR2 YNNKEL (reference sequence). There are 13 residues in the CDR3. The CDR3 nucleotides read TGTGCCAGCAGCCTAGCGGAACAAGAGACCCAGTACTTC. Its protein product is CASSLAEQETQYF.

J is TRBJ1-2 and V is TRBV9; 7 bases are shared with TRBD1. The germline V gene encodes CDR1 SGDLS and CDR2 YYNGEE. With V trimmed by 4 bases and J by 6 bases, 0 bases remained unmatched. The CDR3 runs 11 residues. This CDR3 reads CASSTGDGYTF. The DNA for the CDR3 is TGTGCCAGCAGCACAGGGGATGGCTACACCTTC.

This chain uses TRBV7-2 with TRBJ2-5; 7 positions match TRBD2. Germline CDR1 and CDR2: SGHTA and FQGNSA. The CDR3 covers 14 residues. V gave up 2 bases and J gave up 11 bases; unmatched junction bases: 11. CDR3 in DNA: TGTGCCAGCAGCTTAAACCTATTTGGGGGGGAGCAGTACTTC. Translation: CASSLNLFGGEQYF.

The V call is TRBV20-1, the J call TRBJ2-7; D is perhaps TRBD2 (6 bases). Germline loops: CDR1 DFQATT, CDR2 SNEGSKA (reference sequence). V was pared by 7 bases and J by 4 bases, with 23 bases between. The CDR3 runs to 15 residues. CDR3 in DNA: TGCAGTGGCGGCGTCGGTGGCGGGAACTCTTACGAGCAGTACTTC. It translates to CSGGVGGGNSYEQYF.

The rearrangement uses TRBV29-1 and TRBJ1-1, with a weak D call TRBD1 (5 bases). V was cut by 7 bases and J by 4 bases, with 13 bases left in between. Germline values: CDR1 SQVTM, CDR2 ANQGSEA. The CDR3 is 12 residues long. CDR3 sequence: CSAAGLSTEAFF. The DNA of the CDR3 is TGCAGCGCCGCGGGGCTGTCCACTGAAGCTTTCTTT.

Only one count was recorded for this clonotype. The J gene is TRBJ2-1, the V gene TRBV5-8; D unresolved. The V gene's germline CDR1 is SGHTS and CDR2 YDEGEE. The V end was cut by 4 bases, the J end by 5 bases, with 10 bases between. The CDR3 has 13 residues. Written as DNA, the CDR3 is TGTGCCAGCAGCACCTGGCCAGACAATGAGCAGTTCTTC. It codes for CASSTWPDNEQFF.

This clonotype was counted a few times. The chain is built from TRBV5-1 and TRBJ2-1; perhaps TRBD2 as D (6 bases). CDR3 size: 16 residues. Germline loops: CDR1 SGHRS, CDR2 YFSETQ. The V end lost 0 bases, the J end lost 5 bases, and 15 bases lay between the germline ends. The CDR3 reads CASSLAWTTTDNEQFF. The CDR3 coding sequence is TGCGCCAGCAGCTTGGCCTGGACTACAACGGACAATGAGCAGTTCTTC.

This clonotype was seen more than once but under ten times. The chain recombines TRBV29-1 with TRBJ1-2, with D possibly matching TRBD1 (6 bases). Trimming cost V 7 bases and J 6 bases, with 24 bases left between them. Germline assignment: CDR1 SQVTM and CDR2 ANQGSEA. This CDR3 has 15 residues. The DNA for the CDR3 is TGCAGCGCCGACTACGGAGGGGGGCAATTGGATGGCTACACCTTC. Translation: CSADYGGGQLDGYTF.

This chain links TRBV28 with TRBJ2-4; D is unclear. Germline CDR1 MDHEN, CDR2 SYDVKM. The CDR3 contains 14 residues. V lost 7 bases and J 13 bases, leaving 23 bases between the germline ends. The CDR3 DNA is TGTGCCAGCACCTCGGCGCGCTACTATGAGGAGCAGTACTTC. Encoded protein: CASTSARYYEEQYF.

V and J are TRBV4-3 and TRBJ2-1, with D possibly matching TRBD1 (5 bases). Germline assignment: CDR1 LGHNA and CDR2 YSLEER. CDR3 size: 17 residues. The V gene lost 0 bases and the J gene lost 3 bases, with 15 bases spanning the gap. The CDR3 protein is CASSQDPGAGIYNEQFF. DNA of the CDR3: TGCGCCAGCAGCCAAGATCCTGGGGCAGGCATCTACAATGAGCAGTTCTTC.